This is a list of T cell receptor beta chains from one sample in a study of cytomegalovirus exposure and HLA in healthy donors. The method was immunoSEQ multiplex PCR; TCRdb's version includes in-frame clones alone and lacks a portion of them. The data hold about 140,000 clones, with more than 75% observed a single time. Sequencing was carried out using PBMCs. Receptors were obtained from a man aged 45-60 years in good health and CMV-seronegative. Each CDR3 is given with its conserved first and last residue. The D gene is left open where the match is weak. Size is stated for part of the rows, as once, few or many counts, or as a class when the clone is expanded.

J gene,clone size,D gene,V gene,CDR3 protein,CDR3 DNA
TRBJ1-2,NA,NA,TRBV19,CASSTMATDNYGYTF,TGTGCCAGTAGTACCATGGCTACAGACAACTATGGCTACACCTTC
TRBJ2-3,NA,TRBD2,TRBV2,CASRKRTSDADTQYF,TGTGCCAGCAGGAAACGGACTAGCGACGCAGATACGCAGTATTTT
TRBJ1-2,NA,NA,TRBV28,CASSFPEAGEGYGYTF,TGTGCCAGCAGTTTCCCCGAGGCTGGGGAGGGCTATGGCTACACCTTC
TRBJ1-6,NA,TRBD1,TRBV7-9,CASSSEGTGQTLHF,TGTGCCAGCAGCTCGGAAGGGACAGGCCAAACCCTCCACTTT
TRBJ2-7,NA,NA,TRBV6-1,CASRAPEKGDYEQYF,TGTGCCAGCAGAGCCCCCGAGAAGGGGGACTACGAGCAGTACTTC
TRBJ1-1,NA,TRBD1,TRBV19,CASTIQGQVNTEAFF,TGTGCCAGCACAATACAGGGGCAGGTGAACACTGAAGCTTTCTTT
TRBJ1-4,once,NA,TRBV6-5,CASRLAGATNEKLFF,TGTGCCAGCAGACTGGCGGGCGCAACTAATGAAAAACTGTTTTTT
TRBJ2-5,NA,TRBD2,TRBV7-9,CASRPTSGGGETQYF,TGTGCCAGCAGACCAACTAGCGGGGGAGGAGAGACCCAGTACTTC
TRBJ1-5,NA,TRBD1,TRBV6-1,CASSEAYQGDQPQHF,TGTGCCAGCAGTGAAGCGTATCAGGGGGATCAGCCCCAGCATTTT
TRBJ1-1,NA,TRBD1,TRBV11-3,CASSRISDRTEAFF,TGTGCCAGCAGTCGTATTTCGGACAGGACTGAAGCTTTCTTT
TRBJ1-1,NA,NA,TRBV11-2,CASSPLGFRGTEAFF,TGTGCCAGCAGCCCTCTGGGGTTTCGGGGCACTGAAGCTTTCTTT
TRBJ2-5,NA,NA,TRBV4-1,CASSQGLGGSQETQYF,TGCGCCAGCAGCCAAGGCTTGGGGGGAAGCCAAGAGACCCAGTACTTC
TRBJ1-1,few,NA,TRBV19,CASSRALMNTEAFF,TGTGCCAGTAGTAGGGCATTAATGAACACTGAAGCTTTCTTT
TRBJ2-7,few,TRBD2,TRBV11-2,CASSFGLAGLSYEQYF,TGTGCCAGCAGCTTCGGACTAGCGGGCCTCTCCTACGAGCAGTACTTC
TRBJ1-2,NA,NA,TRBV19,CASSTGAGDYGYTF,TGTGCCAGTAGTACCGGGGCAGGGGACTATGGCTACACCTTC
TRBJ1-1,NA,TRBD1,TRBV18,CASSPGTGGRISEAFF,TGTGCCAGCTCACCAGGGACAGGGGGCCGGATTTCTGAAGCTTTCTTT
TRBJ1-2,NA,NA,TRBV27,CASSSSQVNYGYTF,TGTGCCAGCAGTTCCAGTCAGGTTAACTATGGCTACACCTTC
TRBJ2-7,NA,TRBD2,TRBV12-5,CASGLVSSGVYEQYF,TGTGCTAGTGGTTTGGTATCTAGCGGGGTCTACGAGCAGTACTTC
TRBJ2-2,NA,TRBD2,TRBV7-9,CASSSPAGGHTGELFF,TGTGCCAGCAGCTCCCCGGCGGGGGGCCACACCGGGGAGCTGTTTTTT
TRBJ1-2,NA,NA,TRBV2,CASSKDRRANGYTF,TGTGCCAGCAGTAAAGACAGGAGGGCTAATGGCTACACCTTC
TRBJ2-1,once,TRBD1,TRBV4-1,CASSQVTRGPGDEQFF,TGCGCCAGCAGCCAAGTCACAAGGGGGCCAGGGGATGAGCAGTTCTTC
TRBJ2-3,NA,NA,TRBV6-6,CASTSPGRGPYTQYF,TGTGCCAGCACCTCCCCAGGGCGGGGCCCATATACGCAGTATTTT
TRBJ1-5,NA,NA,TRBV6-1,CASSFYRDQPQHF,TGTGCCAGCAGTTTCTACAGGGACCAGCCCCAGCATTTT
TRBJ2-7,NA,TRBD2,TRBV4-1,CASSAGTSFAYEQYF,TGCGCCAGCAGCGCCGGGACTAGTTTTGCCTACGAGCAGTACTTC